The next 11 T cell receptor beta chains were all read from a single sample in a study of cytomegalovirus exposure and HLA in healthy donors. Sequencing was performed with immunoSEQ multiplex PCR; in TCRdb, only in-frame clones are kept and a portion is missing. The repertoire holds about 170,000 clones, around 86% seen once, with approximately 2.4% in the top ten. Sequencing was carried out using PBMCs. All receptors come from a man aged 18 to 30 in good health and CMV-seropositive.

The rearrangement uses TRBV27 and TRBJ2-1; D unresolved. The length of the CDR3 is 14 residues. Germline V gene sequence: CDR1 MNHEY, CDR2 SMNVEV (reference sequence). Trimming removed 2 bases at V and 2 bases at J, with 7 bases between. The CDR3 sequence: CASSLAETYNEQFF. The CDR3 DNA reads TGTGCCAGCAGTTTAGCGGAGACCTACAATGAGCAGTTCTTC.

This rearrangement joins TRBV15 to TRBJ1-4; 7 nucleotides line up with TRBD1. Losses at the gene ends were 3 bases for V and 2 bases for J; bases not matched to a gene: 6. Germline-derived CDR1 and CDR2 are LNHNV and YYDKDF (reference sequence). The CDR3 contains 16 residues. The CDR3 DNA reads TGTGCCACCAGCAGTCATTTACAGGGGACTAATGAAAAACTGTTTTTT. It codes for CATSSHLQGTNEKLFF.

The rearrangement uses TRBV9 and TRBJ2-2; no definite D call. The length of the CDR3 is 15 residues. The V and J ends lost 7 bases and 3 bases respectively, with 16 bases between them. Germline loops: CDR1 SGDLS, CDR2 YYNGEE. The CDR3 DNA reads TGTGCCAGCTCCCCTCCGCGCGGCCACACCGGGGAGCTGTTTTTT. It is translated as CASSPPRGHTGELFF. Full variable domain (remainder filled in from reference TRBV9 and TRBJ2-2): DSGVTQTPKHLITATGQRVTLRCSPRSGDLSVYWYQQSLDQGLQFLIQYYNGEERAKGNILERFSAQQFPDLHSELNLSSLELGDSALYFCASSPPRGHTGELFFGEGSRLTVL.

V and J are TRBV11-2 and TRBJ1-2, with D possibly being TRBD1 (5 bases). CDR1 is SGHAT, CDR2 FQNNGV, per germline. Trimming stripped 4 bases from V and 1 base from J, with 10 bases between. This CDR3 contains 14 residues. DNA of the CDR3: TGTGCCAGCAGCTGGGGGGGGAGTAACTATGGCTACACCTTC. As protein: CASSWGGSNYGYTF.

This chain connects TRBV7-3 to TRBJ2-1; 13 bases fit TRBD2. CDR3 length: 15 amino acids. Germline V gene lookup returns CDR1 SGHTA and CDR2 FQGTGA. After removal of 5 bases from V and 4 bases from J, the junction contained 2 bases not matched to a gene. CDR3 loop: CASSPTSGGYNEQFF. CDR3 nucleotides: TGTGCCAGCAGCCCGACTAGCGGGGGGTACAATGAGCAGTTCTTC. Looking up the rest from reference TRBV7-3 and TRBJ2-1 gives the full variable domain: GAGVSQTPSNKVTEKGKYVELRCDPISGHTALYWYRQSLGQGPEFLIYFQGTGAADDSGLPNDRFFAVRPEGSVSTLKIQRTERGDSAVYLCASSPTSGGYNEQFFGPGTRLTVL.

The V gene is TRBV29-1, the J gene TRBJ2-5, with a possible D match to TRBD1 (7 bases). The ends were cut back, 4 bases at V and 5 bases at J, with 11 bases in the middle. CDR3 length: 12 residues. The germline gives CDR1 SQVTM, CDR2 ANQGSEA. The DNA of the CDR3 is TGCAGCGTTGCCAGGGGGAGGGAGACCCAGTACTTC. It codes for CSVARGRETQYF.

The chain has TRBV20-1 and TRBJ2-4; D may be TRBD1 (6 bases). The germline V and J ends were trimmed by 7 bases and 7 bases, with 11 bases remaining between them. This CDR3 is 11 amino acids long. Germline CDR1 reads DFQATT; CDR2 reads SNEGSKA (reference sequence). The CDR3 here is CSVQGSNIQYF. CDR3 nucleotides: TGCAGTGTTCAGGGGTCGAACATTCAGTACTTC.

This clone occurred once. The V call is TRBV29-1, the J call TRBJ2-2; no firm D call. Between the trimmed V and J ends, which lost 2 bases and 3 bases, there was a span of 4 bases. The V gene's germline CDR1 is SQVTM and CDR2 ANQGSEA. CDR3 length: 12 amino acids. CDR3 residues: CSVELDTGELFF. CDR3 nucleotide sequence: TGCAGCGTTGAATTAGACACCGGGGAGCTGTTTTTT.

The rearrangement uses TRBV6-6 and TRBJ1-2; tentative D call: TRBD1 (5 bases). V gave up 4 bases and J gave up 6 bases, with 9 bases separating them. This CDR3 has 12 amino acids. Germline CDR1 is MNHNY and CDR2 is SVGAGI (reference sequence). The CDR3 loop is CASSSGRDGYTF. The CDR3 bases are TGTGCCAGCAGTTCAGGGCGTGATGGCTACACCTTC.

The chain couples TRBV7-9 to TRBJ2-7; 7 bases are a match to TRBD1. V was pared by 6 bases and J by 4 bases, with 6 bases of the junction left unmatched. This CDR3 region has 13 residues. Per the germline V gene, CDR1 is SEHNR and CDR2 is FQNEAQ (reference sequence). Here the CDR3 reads CASRPQTGYEQYF. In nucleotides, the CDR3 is TGTGCCAGCAGACCTCAGACAGGGTACGAGCAGTACTTC. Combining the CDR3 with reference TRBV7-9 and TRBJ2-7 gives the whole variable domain DTGVSQNPRHKITKRGQNVTFRCDPISEHNRLYWYRQTLGQGPEFLTYFQNEAQLEKSRLLSDRFSAERPKGSFSTLEIQRTEQGDSAMYLCASRPQTGYEQYFGPGTRLTVT.

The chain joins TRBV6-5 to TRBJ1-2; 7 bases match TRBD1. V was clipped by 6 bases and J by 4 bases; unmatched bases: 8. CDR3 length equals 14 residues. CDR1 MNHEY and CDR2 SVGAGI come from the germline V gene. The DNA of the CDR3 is TGTGCCAGCAGACGACAGGGAGGTGGCTATGGCTACACCTTC. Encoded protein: CASRRQGGGYGYTF.